The present entry profiles one TCR beta chain with its context. As yet, its antigen is unknown. Donors likely had unrecorded immune exposures despite being nominally healthy when sampled. This sample was taken from a study of cytomegalovirus exposure and HLA in healthy donors. As for the study in general: Drawn from HLA-typed donors, about 85 million unique TCRs were held in an early data release. Points from the study as a whole: Researchers reported in a later analysis that a missense DCLRE1C variant was tied to TCR beta V- and J-gene trimming. Only CMV serostatus was available as immune exposure information.

This CDR3 is built from 13 residues. Germline CDR1 and CDR2: MGHDK and SYGVNS. V was pared by 4 bases and J by 7 bases, with 13 bases between. 60 Vbeta and 13 Jbeta primers were used in PCR. Produced via immunoSEQ multiplex PCR; TCRdb's table is partial and in-frame only. The data show some 200,000 clones, 55% to 75% seen once. Material: PBMCs. The chain has TRBV25-1 and TRBJ1-2; unclear D gene. The source is a man aged 35-49 years in good health and CMV-seropositive. This CDR3 reads CASSALGSLGYTF. The DNA for the CDR3 is TGTGCCAGCAGTGCTCTAGGGAGTCTTGGCTACACCTTC.